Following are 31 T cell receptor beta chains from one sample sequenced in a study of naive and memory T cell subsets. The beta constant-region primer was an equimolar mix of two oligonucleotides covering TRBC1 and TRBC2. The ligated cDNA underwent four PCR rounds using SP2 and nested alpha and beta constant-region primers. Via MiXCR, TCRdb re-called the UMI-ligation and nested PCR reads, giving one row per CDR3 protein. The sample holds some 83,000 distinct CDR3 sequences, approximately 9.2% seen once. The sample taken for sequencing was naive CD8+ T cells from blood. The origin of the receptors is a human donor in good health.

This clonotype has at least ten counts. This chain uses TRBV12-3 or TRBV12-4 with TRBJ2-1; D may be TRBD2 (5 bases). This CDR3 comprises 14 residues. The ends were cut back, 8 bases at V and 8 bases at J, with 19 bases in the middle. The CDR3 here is CASHRWSLGDEQFF. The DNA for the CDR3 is TGTGCCAGCCATCGTTGGTCCCTCGGGGATGAGCAGTTCTTC.

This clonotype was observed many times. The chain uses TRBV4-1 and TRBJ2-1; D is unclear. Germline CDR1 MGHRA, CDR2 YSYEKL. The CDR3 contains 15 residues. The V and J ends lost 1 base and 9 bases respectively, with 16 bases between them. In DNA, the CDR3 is TGCGCCAGCAGCCAAGGCATAACGAGTAGCACTGAGCAGTTCTTC. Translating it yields CASSQGITSSTEQFF.

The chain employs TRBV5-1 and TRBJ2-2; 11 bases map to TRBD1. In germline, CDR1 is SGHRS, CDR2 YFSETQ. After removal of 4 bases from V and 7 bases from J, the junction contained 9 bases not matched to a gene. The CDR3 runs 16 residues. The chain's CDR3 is CASSIGQGALGGELFF. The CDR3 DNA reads TGCGCCAGCAGCATCGGACAGGGGGCGCTTGGCGGGGAGCTGTTTTTT.

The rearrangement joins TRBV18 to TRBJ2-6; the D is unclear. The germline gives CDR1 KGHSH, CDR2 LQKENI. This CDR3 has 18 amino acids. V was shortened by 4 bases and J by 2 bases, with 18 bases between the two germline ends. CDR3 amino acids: CASSLVDAEIAGANVLTF. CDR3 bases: TGTGCCAGCTCACTTGTGGATGCAGAAATAGCTGGGGCCAACGTCCTGACTTTC.

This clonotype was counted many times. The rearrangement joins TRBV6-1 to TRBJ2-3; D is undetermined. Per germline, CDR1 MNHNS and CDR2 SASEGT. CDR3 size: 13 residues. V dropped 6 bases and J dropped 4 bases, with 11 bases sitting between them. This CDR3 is CASSPPWADTQYF. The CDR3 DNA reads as TGTGCCAGCAGCCCTCCCTGGGCAGATACGCAGTATTTT.

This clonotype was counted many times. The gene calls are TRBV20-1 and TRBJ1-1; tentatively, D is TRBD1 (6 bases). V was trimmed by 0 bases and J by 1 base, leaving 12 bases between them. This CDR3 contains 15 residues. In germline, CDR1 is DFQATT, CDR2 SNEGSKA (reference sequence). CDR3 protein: CSAREYRVGNTEAFF. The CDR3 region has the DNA TGCAGTGCTAGAGAATACAGGGTAGGGAACACTGAAGCTTTCTTT.

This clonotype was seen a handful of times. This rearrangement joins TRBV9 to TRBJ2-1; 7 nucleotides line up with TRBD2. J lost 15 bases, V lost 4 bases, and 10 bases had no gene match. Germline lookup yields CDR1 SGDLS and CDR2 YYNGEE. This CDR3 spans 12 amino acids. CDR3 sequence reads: CASSKAGRALFF. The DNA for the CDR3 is TGTGCCAGCAGCAAGGCGGGGAGGGCACTGTTCTTC.

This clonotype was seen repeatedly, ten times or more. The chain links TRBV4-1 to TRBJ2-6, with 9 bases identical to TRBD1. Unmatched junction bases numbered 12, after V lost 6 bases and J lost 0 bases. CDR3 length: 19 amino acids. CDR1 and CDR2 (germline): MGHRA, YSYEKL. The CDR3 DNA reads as TGCGCCAGCAGTCAACAGGGGGCGGGTTTGAGCTCTGGGGCCAACGTCCTGACTTTC. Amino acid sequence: CASSQQGAGLSSGANVLTF.

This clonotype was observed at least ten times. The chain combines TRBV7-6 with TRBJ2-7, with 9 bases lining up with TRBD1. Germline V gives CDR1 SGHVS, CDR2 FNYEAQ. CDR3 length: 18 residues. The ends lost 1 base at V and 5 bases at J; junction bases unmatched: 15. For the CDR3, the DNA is TGTGCCAGCAGCTTAGGGGGAGGGGTTTACAGGGGGCGCGACGAGCAGTACTTC. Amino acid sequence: CASSLGGGVYRGRDEQYF.

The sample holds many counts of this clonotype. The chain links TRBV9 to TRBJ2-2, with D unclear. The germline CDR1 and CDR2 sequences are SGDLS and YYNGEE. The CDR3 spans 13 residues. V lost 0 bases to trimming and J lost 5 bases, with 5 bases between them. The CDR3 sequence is CASSVEETGELFF. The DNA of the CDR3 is TGTGCCAGCAGCGTAGAGGAGACCGGGGAGCTGTTTTTT.

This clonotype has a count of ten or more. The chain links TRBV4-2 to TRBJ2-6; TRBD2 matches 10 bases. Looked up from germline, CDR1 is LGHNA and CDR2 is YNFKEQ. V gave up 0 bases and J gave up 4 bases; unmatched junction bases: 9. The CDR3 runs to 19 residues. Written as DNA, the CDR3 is TGTGCCAGCAGCCAAGATTCTCTAGCGGGAGTTACCGGGGCCAACGTCCTGACTTTC. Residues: CASSQDSLAGVTGANVLTF.

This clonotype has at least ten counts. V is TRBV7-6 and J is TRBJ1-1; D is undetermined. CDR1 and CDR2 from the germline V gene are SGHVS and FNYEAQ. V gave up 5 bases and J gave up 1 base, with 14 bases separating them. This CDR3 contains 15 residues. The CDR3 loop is CASSHPAGENTEAFF. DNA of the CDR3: TGTGCCAGCAGCCACCCGGCAGGAGAGAACACTGAAGCTTTCTTT.

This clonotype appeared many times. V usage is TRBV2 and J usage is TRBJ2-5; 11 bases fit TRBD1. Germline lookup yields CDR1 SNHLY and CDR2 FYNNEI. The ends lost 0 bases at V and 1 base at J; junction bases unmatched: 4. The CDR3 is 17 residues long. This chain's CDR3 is CASSEASGTGGQETQYF. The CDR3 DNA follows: TGTGCCAGCAGTGAAGCCTCCGGGACAGGGGGCCAAGAGACCCAGTACTTC.

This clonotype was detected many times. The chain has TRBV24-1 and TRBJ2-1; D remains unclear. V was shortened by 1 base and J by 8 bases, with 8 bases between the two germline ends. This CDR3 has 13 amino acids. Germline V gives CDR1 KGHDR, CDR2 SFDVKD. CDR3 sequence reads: CATSDLSPDEQFF. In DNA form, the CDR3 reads TGTGCCACCAGTGATTTATCCCCAGATGAGCAGTTCTTC.

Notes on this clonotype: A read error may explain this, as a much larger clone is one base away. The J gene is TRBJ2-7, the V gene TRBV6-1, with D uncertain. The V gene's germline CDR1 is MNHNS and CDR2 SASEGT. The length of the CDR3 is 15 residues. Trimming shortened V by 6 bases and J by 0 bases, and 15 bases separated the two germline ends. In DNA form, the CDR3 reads TGTGCCAGCAGCGAGCAGGCAGGCAGCTCCTACGAGCAGTACTTC. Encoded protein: CASSEQAGSSYEQYF.

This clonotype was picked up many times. CDR3: CASSQVAGSGNTIYF. The DNA for the CDR3 is TGCGCCAGCAGCCAAGTGGCAGGCTCTGGAAACACCATATATTTT. The J gene is TRBJ1-3, the V gene TRBV4-1; D ambiguous. This CDR3 contains 15 residues. From germline, CDR1 is MGHRA and CDR2 YSYEKL. Trimming stripped 1 base from V and 0 bases from J, with 7 bases between.

CDR3 sequence reads: CASSPIIGGSNQPQHF. CDR3 coding DNA: TGCGCCAGCAGCCCCATTATAGGGGGTAGCAATCAGCCCCAGCATTTT. V and J are TRBV4-1 and TRBJ1-5, with D perhaps TRBD1 (6 bases). V lost 4 bases, J lost 0 bases, and 13 bases lay in between. The CDR3 is made up of 16 amino acids. The germline V gene encodes CDR1 MGHRA and CDR2 YSYEKL.

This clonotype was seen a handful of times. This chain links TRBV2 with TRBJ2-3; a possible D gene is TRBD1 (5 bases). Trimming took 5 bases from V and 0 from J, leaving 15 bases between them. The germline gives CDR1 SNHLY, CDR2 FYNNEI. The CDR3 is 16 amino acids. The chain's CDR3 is CASSHQQATSTDTQYF. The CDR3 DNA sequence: TGTGCCAGCAGTCATCAACAGGCAACTAGCACAGATACGCAGTATTTT.

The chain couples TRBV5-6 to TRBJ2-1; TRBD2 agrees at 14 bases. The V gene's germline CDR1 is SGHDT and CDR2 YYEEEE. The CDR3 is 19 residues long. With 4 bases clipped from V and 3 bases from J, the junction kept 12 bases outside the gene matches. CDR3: CASSDAGTSGSLDYNEQFF. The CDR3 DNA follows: TGTGCCAGCAGCGATGCCGGGACTAGCGGGAGTCTTGACTACAATGAGCAGTTCTTC.

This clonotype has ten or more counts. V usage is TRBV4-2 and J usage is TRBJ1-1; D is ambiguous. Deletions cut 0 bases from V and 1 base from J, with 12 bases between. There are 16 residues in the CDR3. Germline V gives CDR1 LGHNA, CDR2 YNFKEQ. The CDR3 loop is CASSQDEAGRNTEAFF. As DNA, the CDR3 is TGTGCCAGCAGCCAAGATGAGGCCGGAAGGAACACTGAAGCTTTCTTT.

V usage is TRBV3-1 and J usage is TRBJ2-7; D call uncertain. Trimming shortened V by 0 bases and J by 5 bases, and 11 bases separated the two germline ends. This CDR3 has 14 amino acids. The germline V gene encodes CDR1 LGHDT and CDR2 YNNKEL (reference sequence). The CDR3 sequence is CASSQENRLNEQYF. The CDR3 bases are TGTGCCAGCAGCCAAGAAAACCGCCTGAACGAGCAGTACTTC.

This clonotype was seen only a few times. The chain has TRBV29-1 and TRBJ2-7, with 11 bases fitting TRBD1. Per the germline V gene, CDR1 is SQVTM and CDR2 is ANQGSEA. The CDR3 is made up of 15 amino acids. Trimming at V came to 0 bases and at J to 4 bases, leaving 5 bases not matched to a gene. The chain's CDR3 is CSVEEGTGGNYEQYF. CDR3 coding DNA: TGCAGCGTTGAAGAGGGGACAGGGGGTAATTACGAGCAGTACTTC.

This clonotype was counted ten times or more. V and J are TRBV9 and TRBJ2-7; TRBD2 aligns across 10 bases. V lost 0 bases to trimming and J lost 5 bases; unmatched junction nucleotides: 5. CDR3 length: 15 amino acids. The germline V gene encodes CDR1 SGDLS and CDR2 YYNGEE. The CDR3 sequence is CASSVDASGSHEQYF. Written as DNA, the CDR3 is TGTGCCAGCAGCGTAGATGCTAGCGGGAGCCACGAGCAGTACTTC.

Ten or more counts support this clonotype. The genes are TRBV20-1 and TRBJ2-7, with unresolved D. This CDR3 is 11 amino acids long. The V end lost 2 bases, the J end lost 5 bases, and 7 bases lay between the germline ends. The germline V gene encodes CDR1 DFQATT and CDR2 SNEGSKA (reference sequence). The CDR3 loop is CSARIVDEQYF. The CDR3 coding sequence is TGCAGTGCTAGAATCGTCGACGAGCAGTACTTC.

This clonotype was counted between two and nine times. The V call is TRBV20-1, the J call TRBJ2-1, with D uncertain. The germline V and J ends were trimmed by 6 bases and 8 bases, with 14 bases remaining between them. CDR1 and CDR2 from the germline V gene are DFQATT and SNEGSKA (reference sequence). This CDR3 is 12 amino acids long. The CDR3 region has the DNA TGCAGTGCACCCGGTGGCGGACATGAGCAGTTCTTC. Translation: CSAPGGGHEQFF.

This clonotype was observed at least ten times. The CDR3 here is CASSSPPGGEETQYF. For the CDR3, the DNA is TGTGCCAGCAGCTCCCCCCCAGGGGGAGAAGAGACCCAGTACTTC. The chain recombines TRBV5-6 with TRBJ2-5; 7 bases line up with TRBD1. The CDR3 runs 15 residues. The V gene's germline CDR1 is SGHDT and CDR2 YYEEEE. Trimming cost V 3 bases and J 3 bases; bases outside gene matches: 8.

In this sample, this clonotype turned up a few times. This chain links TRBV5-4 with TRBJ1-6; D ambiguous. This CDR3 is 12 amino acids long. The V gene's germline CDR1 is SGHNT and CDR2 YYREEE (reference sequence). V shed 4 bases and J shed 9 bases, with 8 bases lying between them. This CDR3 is CASSNGGSPLHF. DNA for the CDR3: TGTGCCAGCAGCAATGGTGGTTCACCCCTCCACTTT.

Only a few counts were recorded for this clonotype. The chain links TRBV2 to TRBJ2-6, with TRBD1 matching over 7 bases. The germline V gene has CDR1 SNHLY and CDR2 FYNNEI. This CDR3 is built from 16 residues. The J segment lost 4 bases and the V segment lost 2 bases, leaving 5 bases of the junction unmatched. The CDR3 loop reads CASSEPTGAGANVLTF. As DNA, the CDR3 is TGTGCCAGCAGTGAACCCACAGGGGCAGGGGCCAACGTCCTGACTTTC. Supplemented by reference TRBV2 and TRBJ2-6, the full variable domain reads EPEVTQTPSHQVTQMGQEVILRCVPISNHLYFYWYRQILGQKVEFLVSFYNNEISEKSEIFDDQFSVERPDGSNFTLKIRSTKLEDSAMYFCASSEPTGAGANVLTFGAGSRLTVL.

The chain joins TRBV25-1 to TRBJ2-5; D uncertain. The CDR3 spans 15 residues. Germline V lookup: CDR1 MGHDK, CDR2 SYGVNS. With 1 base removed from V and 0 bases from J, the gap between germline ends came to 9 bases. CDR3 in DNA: TGTGCCAGCAGTGAATTTGTGGGATACCAAGAGACCCAGTACTTC. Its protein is CASSEFVGYQETQYF.

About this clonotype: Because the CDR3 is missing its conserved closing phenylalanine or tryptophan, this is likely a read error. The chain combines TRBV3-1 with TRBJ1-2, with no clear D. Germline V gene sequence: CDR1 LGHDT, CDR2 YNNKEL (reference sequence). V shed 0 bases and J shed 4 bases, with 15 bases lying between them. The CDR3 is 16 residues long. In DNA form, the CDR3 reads TGTGCCAGCAGCCAAGAGGGCCGACCCGGATTCTATGGCTACACCTCC. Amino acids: CASSQEGRPGFYGYTS.

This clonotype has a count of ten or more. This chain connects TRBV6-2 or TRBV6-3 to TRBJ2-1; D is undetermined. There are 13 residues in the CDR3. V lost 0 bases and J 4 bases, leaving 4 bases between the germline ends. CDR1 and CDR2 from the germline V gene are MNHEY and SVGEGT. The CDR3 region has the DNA TGTGCCAGCAGTTACTCCCGGTACAATGAGCAGTTCTTC. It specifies CASSYSRYNEQFF.